This T cell receptor (beta chain) was found in a study of PD-1 blockade in mismatch repair-deficient tumors. Looking at the study overall: All were previously treated, progressing patients with around eleven mismatch repair-deficient cancer types.

Data came from immunoSEQ multiplex PCR; TCRdb stores just in-frame clones and leaves some out. The sample lists approximately 23,000 clones; 65% to 85% were seen once. V was clipped by 6 bases and J by 5 bases; unmatched bases: 12. Germline V gene data show CDR1 as MDHEN and CDR2 as SYDVKM. The CDR3 is 15 amino acids. Points from the study as a whole: After pembrolizumab, tumor-resident clones rose rapidly, then generally contracted before radiologic responses.

Points on this clone: Its target is unknown.

V and J are TRBV28 and TRBJ2-7, with TRBD1 identical over 8 bases. The TCR sequence derives from an adult with mismatch repair-deficient cancer. Sample: PBMCs, taken before pembrolizumab treatment. The CDR3 region has the DNA TGTGCCAGCAGCACTCCCGGACAGGGCACCCACGAGCAGTACTTC. Its protein is CASSTPGQGTHEQYF.